This T cell receptor (beta chain) was identified during a study of T cell responses to AZD1222 COVID-19 vaccine. The CDR3 is 16 amino acids. With V trimmed by 4 bases and J by 15 bases, 18 bases remained unmatched. The V gene's germline CDR1 is SGHTA and CDR2 FQGNSA. Profiled with immunoSEQ multiplex PCR; TCRdb holds only in-frame clones, not every one. The sample records 110,000 to 150,000 clones, 70% to 90% being singletons. With regard to this clone: Its antigen is undetermined.

Whole-study results and caveats: Nearly half of spike-specific TCRs reportedly target unmutated variant regions. Clonal diversity was possibly underestimated, and white British individuals and females predominated among donors. Recipients of AZD1222 seropositive at baseline numbered only six or seven. Two AZD1222 doses significantly raised spike-specific TCR breadth and depth over controls.

The source was peripheral blood, collected on day 0 of AZD1222 vaccination. This chain joins TRBV7-2 and TRBJ2-1, with 10 bases aligning to TRBD2. The clonotype originates from an adult in good health. CDR3 amino acids: CASSSYRLAGLRGRFF. CDR3 sequence (DNA): TGTGCCAGCAGCTCCTATCGACTAGCGGGTTTAAGGGGTCGGTTCTTC. Filled out from reference TRBV7-2 and TRBJ2-1, the complete variable domain reads GAGVSQSPSNKVTEKGKDVELRCDPISGHTALYWYRQSLGQGLEFLIYFQGNSAPDKSGLPSDRFSAERTGGSVSTLTIQRTQQEDSAVYLCASSSYRLAGLRGRFFGPGTRLTVL.